This TCR beta chain was identified in a study of shared clonotypes between healthy human individuals. The material for each subset, its genomic DNA, was split evenly across several immunoSEQ plates. Sequenced by immunoSEQ multiplex PCR; TCRdb stores in-frame clones only, minus some. The sample lists about 2.1 million clones, around 93% occurring once. The naive CD8 subset, CD45RO-negative cells positively selected for CCR7, excluded terminally differentiated effector memory CD45RA+ cells. CDR1 is MDHEN and CDR2 is SYDVKM in the germline V gene. The V end was cut by 5 bases, the J end by 4 bases, with 18 bases between. This CDR3 has 15 residues.

This chain uses TRBV28 with TRBJ2-7; TRBD2 might be the D (6 bases). This sequence was found in a man younger than 35 in good health. Some clones in this sample may be carry-over from other donors' samples. Sequencing was done on a sample of naive CD8+ T cells from PBMCs. The CDR3 DNA follows: TGTGCCAGCAGTCCCGGGAGAGTAGTAGGGTACGAGCAGTACTTC. Encoded protein: CASSPGRVVGYEQYF. The full variable domain, completed using reference TRBV28 and TRBJ2-7, is DVKVTQSSRYLVKRTGEKVFLECVQDMDHENMFWYRQDPGLGLRLIYFSYDVKMKEKGDIPEGYSVSREKKERFSLILESASTNQTSMYLCASSPGRVVGYEQYFGPGTRLTVT.